A single sample gave rise to the 22 T cell receptor beta chains below, sequenced in a study of beta chain features in type 1 diabetes. Expressed TCRB transcripts were sequenced, since all the RNA that had been isolated was reverse transcribed. Generated by immunoSEQ multiplex PCR, the TCRdb table keeps only in-frame clones and is missing some. Altogether 500,000 to 800,000 clones are present, roughly 12% being singletons, with the ten largest covering 0.09% to 0.15%. General study findings and limits: Shortening that was moderate but significant affected the TCRB CDR3s of Type 1 diabetes patients in all four CD4+ subsets.

The antigens for these receptors are not known. The sequenced material came from naive CD4+ T cells from blood. All receptors derive from a man aged 25 to 40 with type 1 diabetes.

The rearrangement links TRBV10-3 to TRBJ2-2; D remains unclear. The CDR3 runs to 13 residues. Trimming shortened V by 11 bases and J by 0 bases, and 10 bases separated the two germline ends. Germline assignment: CDR1 ENHRY and CDR2 SYGVKD. As DNA, the CDR3 is TGTGCCTCCACACAAACGAACACCGGGGAGCTGTTTTTT. Translating it yields CASTQTNTGELFF.

This clone was counted ten times or more. The rearrangement joins TRBV7-9 to TRBJ2-1; D remains unclear. CDR1 SEHNR and CDR2 FQNEAQ come from the germline V gene (reference sequence). CDR3 length: 13 residues. V lost 4 bases, J lost 7 bases, and 11 bases lay in between. The CDR3 sequence: CASSSNHGNEQFF. CDR3 nucleotides: TGTGCCAGCAGCTCAAACCATGGGAATGAGCAGTTCTTC.

The chain has TRBV2 and TRBJ1-5; 7 bases line up with TRBD1. Germline V gene lookup returns CDR1 SNHLY and CDR2 FYNNEI. V was clipped by 5 bases and J by 5 bases; unmatched bases: 9. The CDR3 totals 15 residues. This CDR3 reads CASSRIRGRDQPQHF. The CDR3 DNA follows: TGTGCCAGCAGTAGAATTAGGGGGCGCGATCAGCCCCAGCATTTT.

This rearrangement joins TRBV5-1 to TRBJ1-1; D ambiguous. Germline V gives CDR1 SGHRS, CDR2 YFSETQ. Trimming left V 3 bases short and J 1 base short, with 10 bases between. This CDR3 is 14 amino acids long. The CDR3 bases are TGCGCCAGCAGCTGGGCCCAGGCGAACACTGAAGCTTTCTTT. Amino acid sequence: CASSWAQANTEAFF.

This clone was counted between two and nine times. One end of the junction does not line up with germline, which may come from a read error. This chain uses TRBV9 with TRBJ2-1, with no clear D. CDR1 and CDR2 (germline): SGDLS, YYNGEE. There are 12 residues in the CDR3. CDR3 region: CASSVGYSEQFF. The CDR3 DNA sequence: TGTGCCAGCAGCGTAGGATACAGTGAGCAGTTCTTC.

This clone has only a few counts. The rearrangement links TRBV6-6 to TRBJ2-1, with unresolved D. Trimming removed 5 bases from V and 4 bases from J, with 9 bases in between. There are 13 residues in the CDR3. Germline CDR1 reads MNHNY; CDR2 reads SVGAGI (reference sequence). The CDR3 protein is CASSHMTYNEQFF. In nucleotides, the CDR3 is TGTGCCAGCAGTCACATGACGTACAATGAGCAGTTCTTC.

This clone was recorded many times. The gene calls are TRBV7-2 and TRBJ2-5, with D possibly matching TRBD2 (6 bases). CDR1 SGHTA and CDR2 FQGNSA come from the germline V gene. The germline V and J ends were trimmed by 5 bases and 5 bases, with 12 bases remaining between them. The CDR3 runs to 13 residues. The CDR3 sequence: CASSQDYVETQYF. Here the CDR3 DNA reads TGTGCCAGCAGCCAGGACTATGTGGAGACCCAGTACTTC.

This clone was counted a few times. The V and J genes are TRBV20-1 and TRBJ2-2, with no clear D. Germline CDR1 DFQATT, CDR2 SNEGSKA (reference sequence). V was trimmed by 4 bases and J by 5 bases, leaving 5 bases between them. The CDR3 length is 11 residues. The CDR3 coding sequence is TGCAGTGCTACCCTGACCGGGGAGCTGTTTTTT. Translation gives CSATLTGELFF.

The chain combines TRBV29-1 with TRBJ2-1; D is possibly TRBD2 (5 bases). Trimming removed 5 bases from V and 2 bases from J, with 7 bases in between. The CDR3 spans 12 residues. Germline CDR1 and CDR2: SQVTM and ANQGSEA. In DNA form, the CDR3 reads TGCAGCGTTAGGGAGACCTACAATGAGCAGTTCTTC. It translates to CSVRETYNEQFF.

This clone was counted between two and nine times. The chain joins TRBV29-1 to TRBJ1-4, with D perhaps matching TRBD1 (6 bases). From germline, CDR1 is SQVTM and CDR2 ANQGSEA. This CDR3 spans 15 amino acids. The ends were cut back, 4 bases at V and 0 bases at J, with 12 bases in the middle. The chain's CDR3 is CSVVWTAATNEKLFF. As DNA, the CDR3 is TGCAGCGTTGTGTGGACAGCGGCAACTAATGAAAAACTGTTTTTT.

This clone turned up a few times. V usage is TRBV5-1 and J usage is TRBJ2-2, with TRBD1 as a possible D gene (5 bases). In germline, CDR1 is SGHRS, CDR2 YFSETQ. This CDR3 region has 15 residues. Trimming removed 2 bases from V and 6 bases from J, with 14 bases in between. The CDR3 nucleotides read TGCGCCAGCAGCTTAACACAGGCCCGCTCCGGGGAGCTGTTTTTT. Protein product: CASSLTQARSGELFF. Full variable domain (outside the CDR3, taken from reference TRBV5-1 and TRBJ2-2): KAGVTQTPRYLIKTRGQQVTLSCSPISGHRSVSWYQQTPGQGLQFLFEYFSETQRNKGNFPGRFSGRQFSNSRSEMNVSTLELGDSALYLCASSLTQARSGELFFGEGSRLTVL.

The chain joins TRBV2 to TRBJ1-5, with D possibly being TRBD1 (5 bases). Between the trimmed V and J ends, which lost 7 bases and 3 bases, there was a span of 13 bases. CDR3 length: 14 amino acids. Germline lookup yields CDR1 SNHLY and CDR2 FYNNEI. The CDR3 nucleotides read TGTGCCAGCAAATTAGGGGCCCTCAATCAGCCCCAGCATTTT. This translates into CASKLGALNQPQHF.

The V gene is TRBV7-3, the J gene TRBJ2-3; TRBD2 is a possible D gene (5 bases). CDR3 length equals 17 residues. In germline, CDR1 is SGHTA, CDR2 FQGTGA. V lost 5 bases and J lost 1, with 19 bases in between. The CDR3 nucleotides read TGTGCCAGCAGCCGTCGCCACGCGGACTCCGGCACAGATACGCAGTATTTT. It is translated as CASSRRHADSGTDTQYF.

The table lists this clone with a few counts. The genes are TRBV7-9 and TRBJ2-3; 9 positions agree with TRBD2. This CDR3 comprises 13 residues. CDR1 SEHNR and CDR2 FQNEAQ come from the germline V gene (reference sequence). V shed 5 bases and J 8 bases; nucleotides not matched to a gene: 5. CDR3 amino acids: CASSPQTSGTQYF. The CDR3, as DNA: TGTGCCAGCAGCCCTCAGACTAGCGGTACGCAGTATTTT. Filled out from reference TRBV7-9 and TRBJ2-3, the complete variable domain reads DTGVSQNPRHKITKRGQNVTFRCDPISEHNRLYWYRQTLGQGPEFLTYFQNEAQLEKSRLLSDRFSAERPKGSFSTLEIQRTEQGDSAMYLCASSPQTSGTQYFGPGTRLTVL.

This clone was counted a few times. A junction boundary mismatches the germline segment, possibly from a read error. The V and J genes are TRBV7-7 and TRBJ2-7; a weak D match, TRBD1 (6 bases). The CDR3 runs 13 residues. CDR1 is SSHAT and CDR2 is FNYEAQ in the germline V gene (reference sequence). CDR3 residues: CASSLTQGNEQYF. The CDR3 bases are TGTGCTAGCAGCTTAACACAGGGTAACGAGCAGTACTTC.

This clone turned up a few times. The chain links TRBV7-2 to TRBJ1-5, with a weak D call TRBD1 (6 bases). Trimming pared 3 bases from V and 2 bases from J, leaving 14 bases between. There are 16 residues in the CDR3. Germline V gives CDR1 SGHTA, CDR2 FQGNSA. The CDR3 DNA reads as TGTGCCAGCAGCTTTTATGCGGGGGGCGGCAATCAGCCCCAGCATTTT. It specifies CASSFYAGGGNQPQHF. Together with reference TRBV7-2 and TRBJ1-5, the CDR3 gives the full variable domain: GAGVSQSPSNKVTEKGKDVELRCDPISGHTALYWYRQSLGQGLEFLIYFQGNSAPDKSGLPSDRFSAERTGGSVSTLTIQRTQQEDSAVYLCASSFYAGGGNQPQHFGDGTRLSIL.

This clone was detected ten times or more. V is TRBV14 and J is TRBJ2-1; D call uncertain. Germline CDR1 SGHDN, CDR2 FVKESK. V lost 1 base, J lost 10 bases, and 5 bases lay in between. The CDR3 loop spans 11 amino acids. The CDR3 here is CASSQVREQFF. CDR3 DNA: TGTGCCAGCAGCCAAGTACGGGAGCAGTTCTTC.

This clone occurred a few times. This rearrangement joins TRBV28 to TRBJ1-2; D remains ambiguous. Germline V gives CDR1 MDHEN, CDR2 SYDVKM. The CDR3 runs 12 residues. V lost 0 bases to trimming and J lost 5 bases, with 4 bases between them. Here the CDR3 DNA reads TGTGCCAGCAGTTTATGGACTTATGGCTACACCTTC. It is translated as CASSLWTYGYTF.

The rearrangement joins TRBV7-2 to TRBJ2-7; unclear D gene. Germline-derived CDR1 and CDR2 are SGHTA and FQGNSA. The CDR3 extends over 17 amino acids. V dropped 4 bases and J dropped 3 bases, with 22 bases sitting between them. The CDR3: CASSSTYGLGWGYEQYF. The CDR3, as DNA: TGTGCCAGCAGCTCGACATACGGGCTGGGGTGGGGCTACGAGCAGTACTTC.

This clone was seen more than once but under ten times. The rearrangement links TRBV7-2 to TRBJ2-4, with 7 positions matching TRBD1. The CDR3 has 16 residues. In germline, CDR1 is SGHTA, CDR2 FQGNSA. Losses at the gene ends were 5 bases for V and 0 bases for J; bases not matched to a gene: 7. The CDR3 loop reads CASSTGQTLAKNIQYF. The DNA of the CDR3 is TGTGCCAGCAGCACGGGACAGACTTTAGCCAAAAACATTCAGTACTTC.

This chain links TRBV2 with TRBJ2-2; the D is unclear. Trimming took off 3 bases at V and 5 bases at J, with 10 bases between the two ends. This CDR3 has 14 residues. Germline V gene lookup returns CDR1 SNHLY and CDR2 FYNNEI. The CDR3 here is CASSDDQRTGELFF. The CDR3 nucleotides read TGTGCCAGCAGTGACGATCAGCGTACCGGGGAGCTGTTTTTT.

The chain combines TRBV2 with TRBJ2-2; D might be TRBD1 (5 bases). V lost 6 bases and J 10 bases, leaving 15 bases between the germline ends. This CDR3 has 13 residues. CDR1 and CDR2 (germline): SNHLY, FYNNEI. Here the CDR3 reads CASRKGASEELFF. The CDR3 DNA is TGTGCCAGCAGGAAAGGGGCCTCCGAGGAGCTGTTTTTT.